The 14 T cell receptor beta chains presented below share a single source sample, sequenced in a study of cytomegalovirus exposure and HLA in healthy donors (dated by TCRdb to the late 2010s). The method behind the library was the immunoSEQ multiplex PCR assay. For the multiplex PCR, a mixture combining 60 forward primers for TCR Vbeta segments and 13 reverse primers for TCR Jbeta segments was used. TCRdb limited this immuneACCESS table to in-frame rearrangements with V and J called. A share of clones is missing; checked studies link under half to unresolved V genes, and the rest is unexplained. This sample gives about 140,000 clones in total; 75% of them show up just once. The top ten clones comprise 3% to 3.5% of the sample. Sequencing was performed on PBMCs. The source is a man aged 35 to 55 in good health and CMV-seronegative.

The CDR3 DNA follows: TGTGCCAGCAGCTTGGAAACAGGGGTAAACTATGGCTACACCTTC. The encoded protein is CASSLETGVNYGYTF. The V call is TRBV5-5, the J call TRBJ1-2; 7 positions agree with TRBD1. The CDR3 is made up of 15 amino acids. Germline-derived CDR1 and CDR2 are SGHKS and YYEKEE (reference sequence). V gave up 0 bases and J gave up 2 bases; unmatched junction bases: 4.

There are a few counts of this clone. V gene TRBV13 combines with J gene TRBJ1-6, with D uncertain. Germline loops: CDR1 PRHDT, CDR2 FYEKMQ (reference sequence). The CDR3 is 17 residues long. The ends were cut back, 5 bases at V and 0 bases at J, with 14 bases in the middle. The CDR3 region has the DNA TGTGCCAGCAGCCCCGACAACGTAAGCTCCTATAATTCACCCCTCCACTTT. It codes for CASSPDNVSSYNSPLHF.

This chain links TRBV6-1 with TRBJ2-7; D gene uncertain. V dropped 3 bases and J dropped 0 bases, with 12 bases sitting between them. There are 15 residues in the CDR3. Germline V CDR1 and CDR2: MNHNS, SASEGT. CDR3 loop: CASSDAGLSSYEQYF. As DNA, the CDR3 is TGTGCCAGCAGTGATGCAGGTCTGAGCTCCTACGAGCAGTACTTC.

This chain connects TRBV6-5 to TRBJ1-6, with TRBD1 identical over 7 bases. Per the germline V gene, CDR1 is MNHEY and CDR2 is SVGAGI. This CDR3 is 15 amino acids long. The J segment lost 6 bases and the V segment lost 0 bases, leaving 2 bases of the junction unmatched. The CDR3 sequence is CASSYSGTANSPLHF. CDR3 coding DNA: TGTGCCAGCAGTTACTCAGGGACAGCTAATTCACCCCTCCACTTT.

For the CDR3, the DNA is TGTGCCAGCAGCAATAACCGGGACAACTACGAGCAGTACTTC. Translating it yields CASSNNRDNYEQYF. The V gene is TRBV28, the J gene TRBJ2-5; D may be TRBD1 (6 bases). The J call is doubtful: the DNA matches TRBJ2-7 better. The CDR3 is made up of 14 amino acids. Looked up from germline, CDR1 is MDHEN and CDR2 is SYDVKM.

J is TRBJ1-6 and V is TRBV7-3; D uncertain. Germline V lookup: CDR1 SGHTA, CDR2 FQGTGA. Deletions cut 0 bases from V and 9 bases from J, with 6 bases between. CDR3 size: 13 residues. As DNA, the CDR3 is TGTGCCAGCAGCTTAACCGAACTTTCACCCCTCCACTTT. Encoded protein: CASSLTELSPLHF. Looking up the rest from reference TRBV7-3 and TRBJ1-6 gives the full variable domain: GAGVSQTPSNKVTEKGKYVELRCDPISGHTALYWYRQSLGQGPEFLIYFQGTGAADDSGLPNDRFFAVRPEGSVSTLKIQRTERGDSAVYLCASSLTELSPLHFGNGTRLTVT.

The J gene is TRBJ2-5, the V gene TRBV10-1, with TRBD2 as a possible D gene (5 bases). The J call is doubtful: the DNA matches TRBJ2-7 better. Germline CDR1 WNHNN, CDR2 SYGVQD (reference sequence). This CDR3 has 14 amino acids. The CDR3: CASSGRTRTYEQYF. In DNA, the CDR3 is TGCGCCAGCAGTGGGCGTACTAGGACCTACGAGCAGTACTTC.

The chain carries TRBV4-1 and TRBJ1-6; 10 bases are shared with TRBD1. Unmatched junction bases numbered 6, after V lost 2 bases and J lost 5 bases. Germline CDR1 reads MGHRA; CDR2 reads YSYEKL. The CDR3 has 17 amino acids. The CDR3 nucleotides read TGCGCCAGCAGCCAATCGACAGGGGGCCGAGATAATTCACCCCTCCACTTT. Its translation: CASSQSTGGRDNSPLHF.

As for this clone: At one of its ends the junction is not consistent with the germline gene, which may arise from a read error. This chain links TRBV2 with TRBJ2-5; possible D gene TRBD1, 6 bases. Germline CDR1 is SNHLY and CDR2 is FYNNEI. CDR3 length equals 13 residues. CDR3 loop: CASTEGVGAPRDF. In DNA form, the CDR3 reads TGTGCCAGCACTGAGGGAGTGGGGGCGCCGAGAGACTTC.

The chain employs TRBV19 and TRBJ2-2; a weak D match, TRBD1 (6 bases). The germline gives CDR1 LNHDA, CDR2 SQIVND (reference sequence). The ends were cut back, 5 bases at V and 6 bases at J, with 19 bases in the middle. The CDR3 extends over 16 amino acids. Written as DNA, the CDR3 is TGTGCCAGTAGTGGTCCCCAAGGGGGTACCGCCGGGGAGCTGTTTTTT. This gives the protein CASSGPQGGTAGELFF. Filled out from reference TRBV19 and TRBJ2-2, the complete variable domain reads DGGITQSPKYLFRKEGQNVTLSCEQNLNHDAMYWYRQDPGQGLRLIYYSQIVNDFQKGDIAEGYSVSREKKESFPLTVTSAQKNPTAFYLCASSGPQGGTAGELFFGEGSRLTVL.

This chain links TRBV7-2 with TRBJ2-3; D perhaps matches TRBD1 (7 bases). Germline V gives CDR1 SGHTA, CDR2 FQGNSA. V lost 5 bases to trimming and J lost 5 bases, with 17 bases between them. The CDR3 is 15 amino acids. The CDR3 DNA reads as TGTGCCAGCAGCCCGGCACGACAGGGAGGAGATACGCAGTATTTT. It specifies CASSPARQGGDTQYF.

The V gene is TRBV6-5, the J gene TRBJ1-6, with D uncertain. CDR3 length: 15 residues. Germline V gene data show CDR1 as MNHEY and CDR2 as SVGAGI. V dropped 5 bases and J dropped 5 bases, with 13 bases sitting between them. CDR3 sequence reads: CASSLRSQNNSPLHF. In DNA, the CDR3 is TGTGCCAGCAGTCTCCGGAGCCAAAATAATTCACCCCTCCACTTT.

The CDR3: CASSVGGGSRETQYF. CDR3 DNA sequence: TGCGCCAGCAGTGTTGGGGGAGGGAGTAGAGAGACCCAGTACTTC. This chain links TRBV10-2 with TRBJ2-5; 7 bases line up with TRBD2. Germline V gene lookup returns CDR1 WSHSY and CDR2 SAAADI. V shed 4 bases and J 4 bases; nucleotides not matched to a gene: 9. This CDR3 has 15 amino acids.

This chain connects TRBV29-1 to TRBJ1-2; D is unclear. Germline CDR1 SQVTM, CDR2 ANQGSEA. This CDR3 has 12 residues. V was pared by 3 bases and J by 2 bases, with 7 bases between. The CDR3 is CSVDGDNYGYTF. CDR3 nucleotide sequence: TGCAGCGTTGATGGAGACAACTATGGCTACACCTTC.